The 21 T cell receptor beta chains below come from one sample, sequenced in a study of CD4+ T cells in melanoma. Libraries were prepared by immunoSEQ multiplex PCR; TCRdb keeps only in-frame clonotypes and omits some of them. The sample carries 120,000 to 150,000 clones, about nine tenths recorded once. Every receptor here comes from a human donor with melanoma.

This chain joins TRBV11-2 and TRBJ2-7; D might be TRBD1 (6 bases). The CDR3 contains 14 residues. V lost 4 bases, J lost 2 bases, and 12 bases lay in between. CDR1 is SGHAT, CDR2 FQNNGV, per germline. The chain's CDR3 is CASSSGQLTYEQYF. For the CDR3, the DNA is TGTGCCAGCAGCTCCGGACAGTTAACCTACGAGCAGTACTTC.

The rearrangement uses TRBV18 and TRBJ1-3, with D unclear. The CDR3 is made up of 16 amino acids. The germline V gene encodes CDR1 KGHSH and CDR2 LQKENI. V was cut by 6 bases and J by 3 bases, with 18 bases left in between. The DNA of the CDR3 is TGTGCCAGCTCGCACCAAGCGGCTGGAGTTGGAAACACCATATATTTT. Its protein is CASSHQAAGVGNTIYF.

This rearrangement joins TRBV7-8 to TRBJ1-5, with D tentatively TRBD1 (5 bases). V was shortened by 3 bases and J by 6 bases, with 9 bases between the two germline ends. The CDR3 extends over 13 amino acids. Germline V gene sequence: CDR1 SGHVS, CDR2 FQNEAQ. The DNA for the CDR3 is TGTGCCAGCAGCTTCACCCAGGGTCAGCCCCAGCATTTT. The encoded protein is CASSFTQGQPQHF. Full variable domain (rest looked up from reference TRBV7-8 and TRBJ1-5): GAGVSQSPRYKVAKRGQDVALRCDPISGHVSLFWYQQALGQGPEFLTYFQNEAQLDKSGLPSDRFFAERPEGSVSTLKIQRTQQEDSAVYLCASSFTQGQPQHFGDGTRLSIL.

This clone has just one count. V gene TRBV4-1 combines with J gene TRBJ2-3; 8 nucleotides match TRBD2. The CDR3 extends over 16 amino acids. Germline-derived CDR1 and CDR2 are MGHRA and YSYEKL. J gave up 8 bases and V 0 bases, and 10 bases lay outside the gene matches. CDR3 DNA: TGCGCCAGCAGCCAAGAGGGACGGGGGGGCCGTGGTACGCAGTATTTT. It encodes CASSQEGRGGRGTQYF.

The chain carries TRBV20-1 and TRBJ1-1; TRBD1 is a possible D gene (5 bases). The CDR3 runs 11 residues. Germline CDR1 reads DFQATT; CDR2 reads SNEGSKA (reference sequence). The CDR3 DNA reads TGCAGGGGGCAGGGTGGGGCTGAAGCTTTCTTT. It translates to CRGQGGAEAFF.

The genes are TRBV2 and TRBJ1-1; D remains unclear. The CDR3 is made up of 11 amino acids. Germline assignment: CDR1 SNHLY and CDR2 FYNNEI. The V and J ends lost 5 bases and 9 bases respectively, with 10 bases between them. The CDR3 region has the DNA TGTGCCAGCAGTTACACATCACAAGCTTTCTTT. It codes for CASSYTSQAFF. Full variable domain (remainder filled in from reference TRBV2 and TRBJ1-1): EPEVTQTPSHQVTQMGQEVILRCVPISNHLYFYWYRQILGQKVEFLVSFYNNEISEKSEIFDDQFSVERPDGSNFTLKIRSTKLEDSAMYFCASSYTSQAFFGQGTRLTVV.

This sequence joins TRBV6-5 and TRBJ2-3, with 8 bases that match TRBD2. The CDR3 totals 15 residues. Trimming took 3 bases from V and 2 from J; bases not matched to a gene: 4. In germline, CDR1 is MNHEY, CDR2 SVGAGI. CDR3 in amino acids: CASSYQRGITDTQYF. The CDR3 bases are TGTGCCAGCAGTTATCAGCGGGGGATCACAGATACGCAGTATTTT.

This chain links TRBV5-6 with TRBJ1-5; TRBD1 is a possible D gene (5 bases). V was shortened by 1 base and J by 3 bases, with 8 bases between the two germline ends. Germline CDR1 SGHDT, CDR2 YYEEEE. The CDR3 consists of 14 residues. The CDR3 DNA follows: TGTGCCAGCAGCTTGTTCAGGGACAATCAGCCCCAGCATTTT. Translation gives CASSLFRDNQPQHF. Based on the CDR3 plus reference TRBV5-6 and TRBJ1-5, the full variable domain is DAGVTQSPTHLIKTRGQQVTLRCSPKSGHDTVSWYQQALGQGPQFIFQYYEEEERQRGNFPDRFSGHQFPNYSSELNVNALLLGDSALYLCASSLFRDNQPQHFGDGTRLSIL.

The genes are TRBV5-1 and TRBJ1-4; no definite D call. Germline V gene sequence: CDR1 SGHRS, CDR2 YFSETQ. This CDR3 spans 14 amino acids. Between the trimmed V and J ends, which lost 0 bases and 6 bases, there was a span of 9 bases. DNA for the CDR3: TGCGCCAGCAGCTTGGGGACGGAGGATGAAAAACTGTTTTTT. This translates into CASSLGTEDEKLFF.

V is TRBV6-5 and J is TRBJ2-1; D uncertain. The CDR3 is 13 amino acids. Trimming stripped 5 bases from V and 6 bases from J, with 11 bases between. Germline loops: CDR1 MNHEY, CDR2 SVGAGI. CDR3 region: CASSTGWGNEQFF. For the CDR3, the DNA is TGTGCCAGCAGTACCGGGTGGGGCAATGAGCAGTTCTTC.

The chain joins TRBV5-4 to TRBJ2-1, with 7 bases that match TRBD1. Germline loops: CDR1 SGHNT, CDR2 YYREEE (reference sequence). This CDR3 is built from 16 residues. J lost 6 bases, V lost 3 bases, and 12 bases had no gene match. CDR3 sequence (DNA): TGTGCCAGCAGCTATGAGGGGGACAGATCTCGCAATGAGCAGTTCTTC. Translation: CASSYEGDRSRNEQFF. The complete variable domain, with remaining parts taken from reference TRBV5-4 and TRBJ2-1, reads ETGVTQSPTHLIKTRGQQVTLRCSSQSGHNTVSWYQQALGQGPQFIFQYYREEENGRGNFPPRFSGLQFPNYSSELNVNALELDDSALYLCASSYEGDRSRNEQFFGPGTRLTVL.

The V call is TRBV5-6, the J call TRBJ2-2; the D gene is possibly TRBD1 (5 bases). Germline V lookup: CDR1 SGHDT, CDR2 YYEEEE. V lost 2 bases and J 1 base, leaving 9 bases between the germline ends. The CDR3 totals 15 residues. The CDR3 here is CASSFQGMNTGELFF. The DNA of the CDR3 is TGTGCCAGCAGCTTTCAGGGCATGAACACCGGGGAGCTGTTTTTT. Combining the CDR3 with reference TRBV5-6 and TRBJ2-2 gives the whole variable domain DAGVTQSPTHLIKTRGQQVTLRCSPKSGHDTVSWYQQALGQGPQFIFQYYEEEERQRGNFPDRFSGHQFPNYSSELNVNALLLGDSALYLCASSFQGMNTGELFFGEGSRLTVL.

As to this clone: The sample holds other DNA sequences that translate to the same CDR3. J is TRBJ2-2 and V is TRBV6-1, with D unclear. Germline values: CDR1 MNHNS, CDR2 SASEGT. V shed 6 bases and J shed 1 base, with 3 bases lying between them. The CDR3 runs 12 residues. The DNA for the CDR3 is TGTGCCAGCAGGGAGAACACCGGGGAGCTGTTTTTT. As protein: CASRENTGELFF.

This chain links TRBV10-3 with TRBJ1-6; D not certain. This CDR3 region has 13 residues. Trimming removed 4 bases from V and 8 bases from J, with 9 bases in between. The germline CDR1 and CDR2 sequences are ENHRY and SYGVKD. The CDR3 loop is CAISVAADSPLHF. For the CDR3, the DNA is TGTGCCATCAGTGTGGCGGCGGATTCACCCCTCCACTTT.

The chain carries TRBV30 and TRBJ1-1; TRBD1 is a possible D gene (6 bases). This CDR3 is 16 amino acids long. The germline gives CDR1 GTSNPN, CDR2 SVGIG (reference sequence). Trimming removed 3 bases at V and 1 base at J, with 18 bases between. In nucleotides, the CDR3 is TGTGCCTGGAGATATTCCTTTGGGGGCACGAACACTGAAGCTTTCTTT. Protein: CAWRYSFGGTNTEAFF.

The chain couples TRBV25-1 to TRBJ1-2; no clear D gene. Trimming took off 6 bases at V and 5 bases at J, with 10 bases between the two ends. The CDR3 covers 12 residues. Germline V gene lookup returns CDR1 MGHDK and CDR2 SYGVNS. CDR3 bases: TGTGCCAGCAGGTCGGACGGGTATGGCTACACCTTC. This translates into CASRSDGYGYTF.

The rearrangement links TRBV7-2 to TRBJ1-3; D ambiguous. V was clipped by 5 bases and J by 3 bases, with 17 bases between them. This CDR3 region has 16 residues. Looked up from germline, CDR1 is SGHTA and CDR2 is FQGNSA. DNA of the CDR3: TGTGCCAGCAGCCCCCTTGGTCCCGGGCATGGAAACACCATATATTTT. It translates to CASSPLGPGHGNTIYF.

The CDR3 here is CASSVVAGETQYF. In DNA, the CDR3 is TGTGCCAGCAGCGTAGTAGCGGGAGAGACCCAGTACTTC. The J gene is TRBJ2-5, the V gene TRBV9, with TRBD2 matching 7 bases. CDR1 SGDLS and CDR2 YYNGEE come from the germline V gene. With V trimmed by 0 bases and J by 4 bases, 0 bases remained unmatched. This CDR3 has 13 residues.

This clone was picked up one time. V and J are TRBV5-1 and TRBJ1-1, with D possibly matching TRBD1 (6 bases). The CDR3 is 15 residues long. Per germline, CDR1 SGHRS and CDR2 YFSETQ. V was trimmed by 3 bases and J by 5 bases, leaving 17 bases between them. CDR3 residues: CASSWFSVTGTEAFF. Here the CDR3 DNA reads TGCGCCAGCAGCTGGTTCTCGGTTACAGGGACTGAAGCTTTCTTT.

The J gene is TRBJ1-1, the V gene TRBV9; 7 bases are a match to TRBD1. This CDR3 spans 15 amino acids. CDR1 is SGDLS, CDR2 YYNGEE, per germline. Trimming removed 0 bases from V and 1 base from J; junction bases left unmatched: 3. The chain's CDR3 is CASSVGDSGNTEAFF. The CDR3 bases are TGTGCCAGCAGCGTAGGGGACAGTGGGAACACTGAAGCTTTCTTT.

The V gene is TRBV7-2, the J gene TRBJ1-1; D call uncertain. Per the germline V gene, CDR1 is SGHTA and CDR2 is FQGNSA. The V and J ends lost 4 bases and 3 bases respectively, with 18 bases between them. This CDR3 has 16 residues. The CDR3 sequence: CASSSTGIRRDTEAFF. The CDR3 bases are TGTGCCAGCAGCTCCACTGGTATCCGGAGGGACACTGAAGCTTTCTTT.